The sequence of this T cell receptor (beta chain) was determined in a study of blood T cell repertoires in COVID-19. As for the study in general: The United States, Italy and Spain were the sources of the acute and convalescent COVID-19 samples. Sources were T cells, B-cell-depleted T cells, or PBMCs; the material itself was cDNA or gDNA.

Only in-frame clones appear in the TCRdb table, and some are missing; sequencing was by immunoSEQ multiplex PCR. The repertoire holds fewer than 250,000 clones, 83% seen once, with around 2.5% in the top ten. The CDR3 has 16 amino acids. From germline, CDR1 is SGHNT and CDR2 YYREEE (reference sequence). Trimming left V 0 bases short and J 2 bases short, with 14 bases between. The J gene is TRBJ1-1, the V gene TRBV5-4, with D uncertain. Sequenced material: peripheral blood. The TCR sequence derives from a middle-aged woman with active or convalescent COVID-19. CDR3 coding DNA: TGTGCCAGCAGCTTGGGTTTCTCCGAGCTCAACACTGAAGCTTTCTTT. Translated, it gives CASSLGFSELNTEAFF.